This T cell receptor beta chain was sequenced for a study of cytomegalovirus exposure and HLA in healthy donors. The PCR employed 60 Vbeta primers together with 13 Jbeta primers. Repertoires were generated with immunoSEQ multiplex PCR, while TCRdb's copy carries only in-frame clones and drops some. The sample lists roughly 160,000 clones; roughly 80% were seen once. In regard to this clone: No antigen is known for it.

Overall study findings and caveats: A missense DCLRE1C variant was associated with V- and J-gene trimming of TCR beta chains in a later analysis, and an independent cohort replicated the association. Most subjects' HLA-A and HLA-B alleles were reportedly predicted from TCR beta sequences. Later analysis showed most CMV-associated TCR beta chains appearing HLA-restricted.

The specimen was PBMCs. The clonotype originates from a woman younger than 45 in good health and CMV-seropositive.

The CDR3 sequence is CASSRDYQETQYF. The DNA for the CDR3 is TGTGCCAGCAGCCGGGACTACCAAGAGACCCAGTACTTC. The chain links TRBV7-2 to TRBJ2-5; TRBD2 might be the D (6 bases). The germline CDR1 and CDR2 sequences are SGHTA and FQGNSA. The CDR3 has 13 amino acids. Trimming removed 5 bases at V and 0 bases at J, with 7 bases between.